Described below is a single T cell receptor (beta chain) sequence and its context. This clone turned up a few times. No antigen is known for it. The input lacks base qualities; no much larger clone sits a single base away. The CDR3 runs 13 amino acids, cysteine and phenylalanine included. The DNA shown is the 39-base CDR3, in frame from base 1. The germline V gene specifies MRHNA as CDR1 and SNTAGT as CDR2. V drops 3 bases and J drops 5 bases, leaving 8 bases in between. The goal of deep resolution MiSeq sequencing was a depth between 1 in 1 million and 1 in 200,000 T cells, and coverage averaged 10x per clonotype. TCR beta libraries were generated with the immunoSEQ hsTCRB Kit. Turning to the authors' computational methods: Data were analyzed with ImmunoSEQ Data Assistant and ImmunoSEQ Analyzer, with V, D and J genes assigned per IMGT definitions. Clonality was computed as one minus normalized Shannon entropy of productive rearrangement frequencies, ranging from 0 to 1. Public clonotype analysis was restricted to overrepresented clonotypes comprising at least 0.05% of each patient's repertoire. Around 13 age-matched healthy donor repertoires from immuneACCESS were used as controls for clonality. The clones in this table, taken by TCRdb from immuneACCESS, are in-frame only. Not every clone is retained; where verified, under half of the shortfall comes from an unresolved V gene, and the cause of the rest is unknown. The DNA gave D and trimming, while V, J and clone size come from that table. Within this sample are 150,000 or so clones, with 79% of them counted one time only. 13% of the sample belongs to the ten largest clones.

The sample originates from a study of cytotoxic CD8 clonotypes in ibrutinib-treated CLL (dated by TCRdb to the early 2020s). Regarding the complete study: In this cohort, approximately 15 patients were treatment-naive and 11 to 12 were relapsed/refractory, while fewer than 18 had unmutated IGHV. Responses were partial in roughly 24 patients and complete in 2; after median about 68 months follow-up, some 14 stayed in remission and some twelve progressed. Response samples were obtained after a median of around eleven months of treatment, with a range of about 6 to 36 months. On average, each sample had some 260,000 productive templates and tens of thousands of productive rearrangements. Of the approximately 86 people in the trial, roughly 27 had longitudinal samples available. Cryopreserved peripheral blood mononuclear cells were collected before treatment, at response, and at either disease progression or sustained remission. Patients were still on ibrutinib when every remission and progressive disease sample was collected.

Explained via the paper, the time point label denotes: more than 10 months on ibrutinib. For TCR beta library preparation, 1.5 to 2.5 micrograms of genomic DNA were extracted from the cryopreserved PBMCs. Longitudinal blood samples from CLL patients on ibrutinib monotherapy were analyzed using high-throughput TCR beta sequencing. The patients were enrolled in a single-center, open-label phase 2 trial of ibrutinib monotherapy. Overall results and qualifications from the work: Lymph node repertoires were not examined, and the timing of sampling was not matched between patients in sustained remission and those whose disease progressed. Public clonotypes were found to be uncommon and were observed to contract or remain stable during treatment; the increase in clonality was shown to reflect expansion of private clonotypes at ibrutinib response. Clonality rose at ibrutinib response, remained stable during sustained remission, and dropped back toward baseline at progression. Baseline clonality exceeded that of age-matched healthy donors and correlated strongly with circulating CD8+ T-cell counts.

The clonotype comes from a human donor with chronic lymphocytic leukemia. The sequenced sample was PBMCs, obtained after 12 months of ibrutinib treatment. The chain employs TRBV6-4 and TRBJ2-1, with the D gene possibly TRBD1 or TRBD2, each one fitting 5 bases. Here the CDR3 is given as CASSEGVNNEQFF. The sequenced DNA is TGTGCCAGCAGTGAGGGGGTAAACAATGAGCAGTTCTTC.